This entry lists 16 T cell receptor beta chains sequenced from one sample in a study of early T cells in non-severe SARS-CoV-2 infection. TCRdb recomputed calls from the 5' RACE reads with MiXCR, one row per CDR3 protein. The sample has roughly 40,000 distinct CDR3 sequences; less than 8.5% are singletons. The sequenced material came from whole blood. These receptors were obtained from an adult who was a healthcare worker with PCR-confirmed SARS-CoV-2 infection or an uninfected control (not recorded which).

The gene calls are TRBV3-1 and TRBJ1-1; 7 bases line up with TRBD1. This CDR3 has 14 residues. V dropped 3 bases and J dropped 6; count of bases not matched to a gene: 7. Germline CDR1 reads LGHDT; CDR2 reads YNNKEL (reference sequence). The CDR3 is CASSHDREVAEAFF. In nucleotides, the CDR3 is TGTGCCAGCAGCCATGACAGGGAGGTCGCTGAAGCTTTCTTT. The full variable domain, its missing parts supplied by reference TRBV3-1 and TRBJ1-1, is DTAVSQTPKYLVTQMGNDKSIKCEQNLGHDTMYWYKQDSKKFLKIMFSYNNKELIINETVPNRFSPKSPDKAHLNLHINSLELGDSAVYFCASSHDREVAEAFFGQGTRLTVV.

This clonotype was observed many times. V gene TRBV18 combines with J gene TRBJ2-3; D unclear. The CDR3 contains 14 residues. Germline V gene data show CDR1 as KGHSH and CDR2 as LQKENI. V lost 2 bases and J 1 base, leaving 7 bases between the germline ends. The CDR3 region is CASSPAGRTDTQYF. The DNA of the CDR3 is TGTGCCAGCTCACCAGCAGGTCGCACAGATACGCAGTATTTT.

For the CDR3, the DNA is TGTGCCAGTAGGCCCACAGGGGGCCACGGGGAGCTGTTTTTT. As protein: CASRPTGGHGELFF. The chain links TRBV19 to TRBJ2-2; 9 bases line up with TRBD1. The V segment lost 6 bases and the J segment 7 bases; nucleotides outside the gene matches: 6. The V gene's germline CDR1 is LNHDA and CDR2 SQIVND (reference sequence). CDR3 length: 14 residues.

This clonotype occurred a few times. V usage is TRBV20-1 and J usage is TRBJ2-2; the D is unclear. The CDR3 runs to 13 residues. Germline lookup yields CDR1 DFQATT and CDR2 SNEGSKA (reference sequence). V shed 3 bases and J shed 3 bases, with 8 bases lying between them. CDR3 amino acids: CSARKSDTGELFF. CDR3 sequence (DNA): TGCAGTGCTAGGAAGAGCGACACCGGGGAGCTGTTTTTT.

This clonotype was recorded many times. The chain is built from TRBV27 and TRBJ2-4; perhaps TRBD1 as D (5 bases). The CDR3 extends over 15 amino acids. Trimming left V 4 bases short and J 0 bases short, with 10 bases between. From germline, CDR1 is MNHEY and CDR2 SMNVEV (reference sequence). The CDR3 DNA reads TGTGCCAGCAGTTCGACAGTTCTAGCCAAAAACATTCAGTACTTC. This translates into CASSSTVLAKNIQYF.

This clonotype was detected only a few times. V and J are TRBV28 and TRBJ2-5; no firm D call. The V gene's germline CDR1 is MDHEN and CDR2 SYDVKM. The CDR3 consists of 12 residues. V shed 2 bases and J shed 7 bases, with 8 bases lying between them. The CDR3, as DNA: TGTGCCAGCAGTTTACCCCTGGCGACCCAGTACTTC. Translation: CASSLPLATQYF.

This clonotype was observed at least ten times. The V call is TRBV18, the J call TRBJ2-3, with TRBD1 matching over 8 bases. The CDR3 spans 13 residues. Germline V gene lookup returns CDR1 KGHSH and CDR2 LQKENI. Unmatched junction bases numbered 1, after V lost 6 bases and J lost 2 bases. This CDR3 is CASSDRATDTQYF. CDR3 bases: TGTGCCAGCTCGGACAGGGCCACAGATACGCAGTATTTT.

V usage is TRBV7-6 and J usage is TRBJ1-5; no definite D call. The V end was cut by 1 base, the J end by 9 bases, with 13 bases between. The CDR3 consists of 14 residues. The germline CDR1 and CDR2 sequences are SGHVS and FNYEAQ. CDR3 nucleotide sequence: TGTGCCAGCAGCTTAGATGTCGGAGAAGTGCCCCAGCATTTT. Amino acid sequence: CASSLDVGEVPQHF.

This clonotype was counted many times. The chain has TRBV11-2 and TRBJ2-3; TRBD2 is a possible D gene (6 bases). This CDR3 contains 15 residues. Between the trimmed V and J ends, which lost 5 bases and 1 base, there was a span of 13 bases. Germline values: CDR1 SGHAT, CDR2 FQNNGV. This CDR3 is CASSRTTGGTDTQYF. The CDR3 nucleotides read TGTGCCAGCAGCCGCACCACGGGGGGCACAGATACGCAGTATTTT.

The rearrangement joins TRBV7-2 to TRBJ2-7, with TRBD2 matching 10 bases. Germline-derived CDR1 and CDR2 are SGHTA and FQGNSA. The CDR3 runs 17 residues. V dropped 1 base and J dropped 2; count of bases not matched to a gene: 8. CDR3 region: CASSLVSIAGGTYEQYF. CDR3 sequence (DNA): TGTGCCAGCAGCTTAGTGTCCATAGCGGGGGGCACCTACGAGCAGTACTTC.

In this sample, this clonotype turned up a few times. As DNA, the CDR3 is TGTGCCATCAGTGAGTCGTGGGACCTGGGAGAGACCCAGTACTTC. It encodes CAISESWDLGETQYF. V is TRBV10-3 and J is TRBJ2-5, with D tentatively TRBD1 or TRBD2 (5 bases each). The germline V gene has CDR1 ENHRY and CDR2 SYGVKD. V was clipped by 0 bases and J by 4 bases, with 12 bases between them. The length of the CDR3 is 15 residues.

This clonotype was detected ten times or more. CDR3 sequence reads: CASSYSKSLRGTGANEQYF. The CDR3 nucleotides are TGTGCCAGCAGTTACTCGAAGTCGTTACGTGGGACAGGGGCTAACGAGCAGTACTTC. The chain carries TRBV6-5 and TRBJ2-7; TRBD1 matches 10 bases. V shed 0 bases and J 5 bases; nucleotides not matched to a gene: 16. Germline CDR1 is MNHEY and CDR2 is SVGAGI. This CDR3 has 19 residues.

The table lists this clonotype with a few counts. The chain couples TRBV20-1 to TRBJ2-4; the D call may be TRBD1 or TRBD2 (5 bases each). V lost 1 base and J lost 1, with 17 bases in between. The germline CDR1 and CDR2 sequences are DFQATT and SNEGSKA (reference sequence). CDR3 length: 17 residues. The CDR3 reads CSARGGARDAAKNIQYF. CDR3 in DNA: TGCAGTGCTAGAGGAGGGGCCAGGGATGCTGCCAAAAACATTCAGTACTTC.

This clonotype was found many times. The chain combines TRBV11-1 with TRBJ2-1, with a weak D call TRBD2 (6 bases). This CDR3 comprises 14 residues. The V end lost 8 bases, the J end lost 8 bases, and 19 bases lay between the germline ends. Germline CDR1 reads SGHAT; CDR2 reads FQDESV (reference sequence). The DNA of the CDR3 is TGTGCCAGCGGAAGTAGCGGCAAAGGAGATGAGCAGTTCTTC. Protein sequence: CASGSSGKGDEQFF.

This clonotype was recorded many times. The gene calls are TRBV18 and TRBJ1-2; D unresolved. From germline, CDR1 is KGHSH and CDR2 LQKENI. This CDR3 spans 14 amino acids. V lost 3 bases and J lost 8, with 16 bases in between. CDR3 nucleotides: TGTGCCAGCTCACCCTCGCTTAGGCCGGCCGGCTACACCTTC. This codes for CASSPSLRPAGYTF.

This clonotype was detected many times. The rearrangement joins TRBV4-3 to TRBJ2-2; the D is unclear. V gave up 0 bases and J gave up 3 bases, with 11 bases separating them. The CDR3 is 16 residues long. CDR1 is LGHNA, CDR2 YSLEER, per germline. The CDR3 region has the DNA TGCGCCAGCAGCCAAGATTGGGCCCCAGACACCGGGGAGCTGTTTTTT. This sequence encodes CASSQDWAPDTGELFF.